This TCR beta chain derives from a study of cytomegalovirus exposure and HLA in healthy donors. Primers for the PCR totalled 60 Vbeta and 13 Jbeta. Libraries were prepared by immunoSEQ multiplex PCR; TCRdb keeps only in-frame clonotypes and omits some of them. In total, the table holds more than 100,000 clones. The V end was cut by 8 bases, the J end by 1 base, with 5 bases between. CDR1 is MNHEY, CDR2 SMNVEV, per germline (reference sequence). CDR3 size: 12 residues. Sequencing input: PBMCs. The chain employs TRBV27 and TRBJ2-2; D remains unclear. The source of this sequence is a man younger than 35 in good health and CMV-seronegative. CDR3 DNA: TGTGCCAGCCGGGTGAACACCGGGGAGCTGTTTTTT. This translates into CASRVNTGELFF.